These T cell receptor beta chains were read from a single sample in a study of identical twins. MiXCR, applied by TCRdb to the 5' RACE reads, yields one record per CDR3 protein. The sample includes 1.5 million to 2 million distinct CDR3 sequences, about 30% of them seen just once. Sequencing input: cord blood. These receptors were obtained from a newborn girl in good health. The CDR3 runs from the conserved cysteine through the conserved F or W. A D gene is named only where the DNA matches it firmly. Rows give clone size only sometimes, using once, few, many, or a class for an expanded clone.

v_gene	d_gene	j_gene	abundance	len	CDR3nt	CDR3aa
TRBV27	.	TRBJ1-5	.	15	TGTGCCAGCAGTTTGAGCCGGGCCGTGAATCAGCCCCAGCATTTT	CASSLSRAVNQPQHF
TRBV11-2	.	TRBJ2-7	few	16	TGTGCCAGCAGCTTAGAAATAGTGGGGCCTCTCTACGAGCAGTACTTC	CASSLEIVGPLYEQYF
TRBV29-1	.	TRBJ2-3	many	13	TGCAGCGCCGCGACAGGAGTCACAGATACGCAGTATTTT	CSAATGVTDTQYF
TRBV5-4	.	TRBJ2-1	.	15	TGTGCCACACAAATCCGAGGGGGGAGATACAATGAGCAGTTCTTC	CATQIRGGRYNEQFF
TRBV9	.	TRBJ2-3	.	15	TGTGCCAGCAGCGTACATTCTGGAACCACAGATACGCAGTATTTT	CASSVHSGTTDTQYF
TRBV29-1	.	TRBJ1-2	.	16	TGCAGCGTCCCTTCGGGCCAACTCGCCCTTAACTATGGCTACACCTTC	CSVPSGQLALNYGYTF
TRBV4-2	.	TRBJ1-6	few	17	TGTGCCAGCAGCCAAGGCGTAGGCAAGGCACGGAATTCACCCCTCCACTTT	CASSQGVGKARNSPLHF
TRBV29-1	.	TRBJ2-6	.	12	TGCAGCGCCGGACTCGGGGCCAACGTCCTGACTTTC	CSAGLGANVLTF
TRBV20-1	TRBD1	TRBJ1-1	.	14	TGCAGTGCTAGGGGTGACAGGGAGAACACTGAAGCTTTCTTT	CSARGDRENTEAFF
TRBV5-1	TRBD1	TRBJ1-5	.	16	TGCGCCAGCAGCTTTCACAGGGGGGTGGGCAATCAGCCCCAGCATTTT	CASSFHRGVGNQPQHF
TRBV14	.	TRBJ2-3	few	16	TGTGCCAGCAGCCAAGGGGCAGTCCTCATCACAGATACGCAGTATTTT	CASSQGAVLITDTQYF
TRBV5-1	TRBD2	TRBJ2-5	.	13	TGCGCCAGCAACGCGGGAGGGCAGTACGGGCAGTACTTC	CASNAGGQYGQYF
TRBV28	.	TRBJ2-7	.	15	TGTGCCAGCAGTTTAGAGGGGGGCACACTTGGGGAGCAGTACTTC	CASSLEGGTLGEQYF
TRBV7-9	TRBD1	TRBJ2-2	.	18	TGTGCCAGCAGCTTAGTTTGGTCGGACAGGAGTATGACCGGGGAGCTGTTTTTT	CASSLVWSDRSMTGELFF
TRBV5-1	TRBD2	TRBJ2-3	few	16	TGCGCCAGCAGCTTGGGATCGGGGGGAGAAAGAGATACGCAGTATTTT	CASSLGSGGERDTQYF
TRBV20-1	TRBD2	TRBJ2-1	.	14	TGCAGTGCCATCCGGGACTACCTGTACAATGAGCAGTTCTTC	CSAIRDYLYNEQFF
TRBV4-2	.	TRBJ2-5	.	14	TGTGCCAGCAGCCAAGATCTTCTAGCAGGGACCCAGTACTTC	CASSQDLLAGTQYF
TRBV20-1	TRBD2	TRBJ2-7	.	16	TGCAGTGCTAGAGAGGGACTAGCGGGTAGATTCTACGAGCAGTACTTC	CSAREGLAGRFYEQYF
TRBV20-1	.	TRBJ2-7	.	15	TGCAGTGCTAGAGCCGGTCTCCTTCTTACGGGGGAGCAGTACTTC	CSARAGLLLTGEQYF
TRBV10-3	TRBD2	TRBJ2-3	.	14	TGTGCCATCAGTGAGTCAGGACTAGCTGGTACGCAGTATTTT	CAISESGLAGTQYF
TRBV9	TRBD2	TRBJ2-3	.	17	TGTGCCAGCAGCGTAGGACCAGCGGGGACCAGCACAGATACGCAGTATTTT	CASSVGPAGTSTDTQYF
TRBV12-5	.	TRBJ2-1	.	13	TGTGCTAGTGCCCAAGACACTCTGGGGGAGCAGTTCTTC	CASAQDTLGEQFF
TRBV6-4	.	TRBJ1-1	.	15	TGTGCCAGCAGTGACAGGGGAGGACGGAACACTGAAGCTTTCTTT	CASSDRGGRNTEAFF
TRBV19	.	TRBJ2-1	once	12	TGTGCCAGTAGTATCATAGCCGATGAGCAGTTCTTC	CASSIIADEQFF
TRBV3-1	TRBD1	TRBJ1-2	few	13	TGTGCCAGCAGCGAGGGACAGACCTATGGCTACACCTTC	CASSEGQTYGYTF
TRBV18	TRBD1	TRBJ2-4	.	16	TGTGCCAGCTCAGGACAGGCTAAAGTAGCCAAAAACATTCAGTACTTC	CASSGQAKVAKNIQYF
TRBV18	.	TRBJ1-2	.	13	TGTGCCAGCTCACCTGGGCAGGAATATGGCTACACCTTC	CASSPGQEYGYTF
TRBV29-1	.	TRBJ2-7	many	12	TGCAGCGTCCAAGGGTCCCCCTACGAGCAGTACTTC	CSVQGSPYEQYF
TRBV21-1	.	TRBJ1-6	few	14	TGTGCCAGCAGCAAAGAGGCAGCCTTGTGGCCCCTCCACTTT	CASSKEAALWPLHF
TRBV28	TRBD1	TRBJ2-7	.	15	TGTGCCAGCAGTTCCGGACAGGGTCCCTACAATGAGCAGTACTTC	CASSSGQGPYNEQYF
TRBV20-1	TRBD1	TRBJ1-5	.	14	TGCAGTGCTCGGTTGACAGGGAACAATCAGCCCCAGCATTTT	CSARLTGNNQPQHF
TRBV27	.	TRBJ2-7	.	14	TGTGCCAGCACCGTCTTCCCAGGAACCTACGAGCAGTACTTC	CASTVFPGTYEQYF
TRBV18	TRBD1	TRBJ2-7	few	16	TGTGCCAGCTCACCCTCGGCCGGGACAGGGCACCACGAGCAGTACTTC	CASSPSAGTGHHEQYF
TRBV7-2	.	TRBJ2-1	.	14	TGTGCCAGCAGCTTAGCGGGGGCGATCAATGAGCAGTTCTTC	CASSLAGAINEQFF
TRBV4-1	TRBD2	TRBJ2-1	few	16	TGCGCCAGCAGCCCAGGGCCGGGACTAACAGACAATGAGCAGTTCTTC	CASSPGPGLTDNEQFF
TRBV10-3	.	TRBJ2-3	.	13	TGTGCCATCAGTGAACTTGGGGAATATACGCAGTATTTT	CAISELGEYTQYF
TRBV5-8	.	TRBJ1-1	once	15	TGTGCCAGCAGCTTGTGGAAGGGAATGAACACTGAAGCTTTCTTT	CASSLWKGMNTEAFF
TRBV19	TRBD2	TRBJ2-1	.	17	TGTGCCAGTAGTATAGCCCCAGCGGGAGGACCTCACAATGAGCAGTTCTTC	CASSIAPAGGPHNEQFF
TRBV5-1	TRBD1	TRBJ1-6	few	16	TGCGCCAGCAGCTTGGATCTCAGGGGGCGCAGCTCACCCCTCCACTTT	CASSLDLRGRSSPLHF
TRBV4-2	TRBD2	TRBJ2-1	.	16	TGTGCCAGCAGCCCTCCCCAGGGACTATTCTACAATGAGCAGTTCTTC	CASSPPQGLFYNEQFF
TRBV6-2/TRBV6-3	TRBD1	TRBJ2-7	.	14	TGTGCCAGCAGTTTGAACAGGGGTATCAACGAGCAGTACTTC	CASSLNRGINEQYF
TRBV7-9	.	TRBJ2-3	.	13	TGTGCCAGCAGCTCGGACAACACAGATACGCAGTGTTTT	CASSSDNTDTQCF
TRBV6-1	.	TRBJ1-2	.	15	TGTGCCAGCAGTCCTGCAGTGAGGGCTAACTATGGCTACACCTTC	CASSPAVRANYGYTF
TRBV25-1	.	TRBJ2-7	once	15	TGTGCCAGCCAAAGGACCGAGGGCCCTTCCTACGAGCAGTACTTC	CASQRTEGPSYEQYF
TRBV7-9	.	TRBJ1-2	.	17	TGTGCCAGCAGCTTCCGGGACACCTACTACCCCTACTATGGCTACACCTTC	CASSFRDTYYPYYGYTF
TRBV15	.	TRBJ2-1	few	14	TGTGCCACCAGCAGAGACCAGCCTTACAATGAGCAGTTCTTC	CATSRDQPYNEQFF
TRBV20-1	TRBD1	TRBJ2-1	.	14	TGCAGTGTCGAAGACAGGGAGAAATACAATGAGCAGTTCTTC	CSVEDREKYNEQFF
TRBV18	TRBD2	TRBJ2-1	few	14	TGTGCCAGCTCACCGACGCGGGGGTCCGGTGAGCAGTTCTTC	CASSPTRGSGEQFF
TRBV11-2	.	TRBJ1-2	few	14	TGTGCCAGCAGCTTGTACTTGGGGGGCTACGGCTACACCTTC	CASSLYLGGYGYTF
TRBV12-3/TRBV12-4	.	TRBJ1-2	.	13	TGTGCCAGCAGGCGCCGACCCCCCTATGGCTACACCTTC	CASRRRPPYGYTF
TRBV20-1	.	TRBJ2-7	few	15	TGCAGTGCTAGAGAGCGCTGGGTCTTTACCTACGAGCAGTACTTC	CSARERWVFTYEQYF
TRBV7-2	.	TRBJ1-2	few	13	TGTGCCAGCAGCTCTGGACTGCGCTATGGCTACACCTTC	CASSSGLRYGYTF
TRBV15	TRBD1	TRBJ2-1	few	15	TGTGCCACCAGCATGGACAGGGCGGGGTACAATGAGCAGTTCTTC	CATSMDRAGYNEQFF